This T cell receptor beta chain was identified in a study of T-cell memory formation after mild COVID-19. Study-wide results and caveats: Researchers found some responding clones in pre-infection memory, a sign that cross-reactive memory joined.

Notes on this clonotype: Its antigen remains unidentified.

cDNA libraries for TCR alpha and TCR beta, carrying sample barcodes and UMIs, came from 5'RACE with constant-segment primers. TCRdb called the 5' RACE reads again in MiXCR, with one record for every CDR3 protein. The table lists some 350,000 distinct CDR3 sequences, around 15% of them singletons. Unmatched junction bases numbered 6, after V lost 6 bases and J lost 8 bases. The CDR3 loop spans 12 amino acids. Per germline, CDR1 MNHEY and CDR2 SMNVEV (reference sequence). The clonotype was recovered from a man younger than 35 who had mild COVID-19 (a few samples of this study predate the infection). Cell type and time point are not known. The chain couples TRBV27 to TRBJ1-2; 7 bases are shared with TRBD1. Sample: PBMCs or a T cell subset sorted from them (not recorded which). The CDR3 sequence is CASSPTGLGYTF. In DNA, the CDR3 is TGTGCCAGCAGCCCGACAGGGTTGGGCTACACCTTC.